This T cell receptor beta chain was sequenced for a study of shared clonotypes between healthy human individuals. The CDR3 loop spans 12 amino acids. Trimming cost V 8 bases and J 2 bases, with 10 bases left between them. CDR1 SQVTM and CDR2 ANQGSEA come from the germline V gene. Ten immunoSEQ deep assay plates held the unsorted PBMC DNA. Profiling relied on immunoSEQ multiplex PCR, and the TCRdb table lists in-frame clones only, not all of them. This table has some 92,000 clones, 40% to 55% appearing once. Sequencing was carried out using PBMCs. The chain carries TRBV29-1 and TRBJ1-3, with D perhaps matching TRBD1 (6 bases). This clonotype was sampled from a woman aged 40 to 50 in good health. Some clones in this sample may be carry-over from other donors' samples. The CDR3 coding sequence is TGCAGCACAACAGGGACTGGAAACACCATATATTTT. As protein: CSTTGTGNTIYF.